The present T cell receptor (beta chain) was sequenced within a study of graft-versus-host responses after intestinal transplantation. Whole-study context: Recipients had transplants, and these were multivisceral, liver-intestinal, or isolated intestinal.

Overall study findings and caveats: After transplant, early declines in HvG clones were associated with peak levels of circulating GvH clones.

On this clone itself: The antigen remains unidentified.

The V and J ends lost 4 bases and 2 bases respectively, with 8 bases between them. The CDR3 has 13 amino acids. Germline V CDR1 and CDR2: SGHNT, YYREEE (reference sequence). Generated by immunoSEQ multiplex PCR, the TCRdb table keeps only in-frame clones and is missing some. In the table there are 90,000 to 120,000 clones, 87% of which are singletons. This chain links TRBV5-4 with TRBJ2-3, with D possibly matching TRBD2 (5 bases). Specimen: unstimulated CD4+ T cells sorted from spleen or lymph node cells, collected before transplant. This clonotype was obtained from a human donor who was the organ donor for an intestinal transplant. The CDR3 reads CASSQDSTDTQYF. Here the CDR3 DNA reads TGTGCCAGCAGCCAGGACTCCACAGATACGCAGTATTTT.